Presented here are 23 T cell receptor beta chains from one specimen sequenced in a study of persistence of HIV-infected CD4 T cells. No cognate antigen is known for these TCRs. This nonspecific control used anti-CD3/anti-CD28 bead stimulation of CD4+ T cells. CD4+ T cells upregulating both CD40 ligand and CD69 were sorted as responding cells. This was the immunoSEQ version 4 assay in survey mode. Assay: immunoSEQ multiplex PCR; the TCRdb copy retains only in-frame clones and omits some. The table records tens of thousands of clones, roughly nine tenths of them present only once. The specimen comprised CD4+ T cells sorted from PBMCs after roughly 18-hour stimulation, sampled from a patient who received antiretroviral therapy. All receptors come from an adult woman with HIV who was CMV-seropositive.

The chain carries TRBV27 and TRBJ1-2, with 7 bases lining up with TRBD1. Unmatched junction bases numbered 12, after V lost 4 bases and J lost 4 bases. This CDR3 has 16 amino acids. The germline CDR1 and CDR2 sequences are MNHEY and SMNVEV (reference sequence). CDR3 protein: CASSSVKRGRGYGYTF. In DNA, the CDR3 is TGTGCCAGCAGTTCGGTGAAGAGGGGGCGCGGCTATGGCTACACCTTC.

This chain links TRBV2 with TRBJ1-4, with TRBD1 identical over 8 bases. The CDR3 runs 14 residues. CDR1 SNHLY and CDR2 FYNNEI come from the germline V gene. J gave up 0 bases and V 7 bases, and 1 base lay outside the gene matches. As DNA, the CDR3 is TGTGCCAGCAAGGACAGGGCAACTAATGAAAAACTGTTTTTT. It is translated as CASKDRATNEKLFF.

The chain combines TRBV7-3 with TRBJ2-2; 11 nucleotides agree with TRBD2. Germline CDR1 is SGHTA and CDR2 is FQGTGA. The trim removed 5 bases at V and 4 bases at J, leaving 6 bases unmatched. There are 16 residues in the CDR3. The chain's CDR3 is CASSLGLAGGTGELFF. CDR3 nucleotides: TGTGCCAGCAGCCTAGGACTAGCGGGCGGCACCGGGGAGCTGTTTTTT.

The V call is TRBV5-1, the J call TRBJ2-5; TRBD1 is a possible D gene (5 bases). Trimming shortened V by 4 bases and J by 5 bases, and 21 bases separated the two germline ends. Germline lookup yields CDR1 SGHRS and CDR2 YFSETQ. The CDR3 has 16 amino acids. DNA of the CDR3: TGCGCCAGCAGCCTGGGGCTTCTCGGCCCGAGCGAGACCCAGTACTTC. Translating gives CASSLGLLGPSETQYF.

This chain links TRBV29-1 with TRBJ1-5; D may be TRBD1 (6 bases). Germline lookup yields CDR1 SQVTM and CDR2 ANQGSEA. Trimming took 8 bases from V and 5 from J, leaving 16 bases between them. This CDR3 has 13 residues. Here the CDR3 reads CSSSEGVDQPQHF. CDR3 sequence (DNA): TGCAGCTCCTCGGAGGGGGTGGATCAGCCCCAGCATTTT. Using reference TRBV29-1 and TRBJ1-5 for the parts outside the CDR3, the full variable domain is SAVISQKPSRDICQRGTSLTIQCQVDSQVTMMFWYRQQPGQSLTLIATANQGSEATYESGFVIDKFPISRPNLTFSTLTVSNMSPEDSSIYLCSSSEGVDQPQHFGDGTRLSIL.

V usage is TRBV4-1 and J usage is TRBJ1-6, with 7 bases lining up with TRBD1. There are 16 residues in the CDR3. V trimming: 1 base; J trimming: 10 bases; junction bases outside the gene matches: 10. Germline V gene lookup returns CDR1 MGHRA and CDR2 YSYEKL. CDR3 DNA sequence: TGCGCCAGCAGCCAAGGCCAAGGGACAGTACAGTCACCCCTCCACTTT. Residues: CASSQGQGTVQSPLHF.

V usage is TRBV3-1 (or the pseudogene TRBV3-2) and J usage is TRBJ2-5; D possibly corresponds to TRBD2 (7 bases). Germline-derived CDR1 and CDR2 are LGHDT and YNNKEL (reference sequence). V lost 0 bases and J 5 bases, leaving 28 bases between the germline ends. The CDR3 runs to 20 residues. The CDR3 sequence: CASSQDMGQGSREGKETQYF. CDR3 sequence (DNA): TGTGCCAGCAGCCAAGATATGGGACAAGGGAGCAGGGAGGGGAAGGAGACCCAGTACTTC.

This chain links TRBV7-3 with TRBJ1-1; 7 nucleotides match TRBD1. Looked up from germline, CDR1 is SGHTA and CDR2 is FQGTGA. The CDR3 extends over 14 amino acids. V shed 5 bases, J shed 0 bases, and the junction held 3 bases outside the gene matches. The CDR3 here is CASSPGTVNTEAFF. CDR3 bases: TGTGCCAGCAGCCCGGGGACAGTGAACACTGAAGCTTTCTTT.

This chain uses TRBV19 with TRBJ1-1, with D perhaps matching TRBD1 (6 bases). Germline V gene sequence: CDR1 LNHDA, CDR2 SQIVND (reference sequence). The V end was cut by 5 bases, the J end by 0 bases, with 16 bases between. CDR3 length: 16 amino acids. CDR3 sequence reads: CASSPERQVMNTEAFF. The CDR3, as DNA: TGTGCCAGTAGTCCCGAGCGACAGGTAATGAACACTGAAGCTTTCTTT.

This chain joins TRBV12-2 and TRBJ1-6; TRBD1, the table's D call, lacks a check against the DNA. TRBV12-2 is a documented pseudogene. This CDR3 is 17 amino acids long. The CDR3 region has the DNA TGTGCAAGTCGCTTAGTCCTTGACAGCATCTATAATTCACCCCTCCACTTT. Translating gives CASRLVLDSIYNSPLHF.

Concerning this clone itself: Other DNA sequences in this sample translate to the same CDR3. The chain combines TRBV6-1 with TRBJ1-2; no reliable D call. V lost 2 bases, J lost 2 bases, and 6 bases lay in between. Germline loops: CDR1 MNHNS, CDR2 SASEGT. This CDR3 has 13 amino acids. The CDR3 protein is CASSERRNYGYTF. The CDR3 region has the DNA TGTGCCAGCAGTGAAAGAAGAAACTATGGCTACACCTTC.

The chain couples TRBV2 to TRBJ1-2, with a tentative D call TRBD1 (6 bases). The germline V and J ends were trimmed by 6 bases and 4 bases, with 15 bases remaining between them. The CDR3 has 14 amino acids. Germline loops: CDR1 SNHLY, CDR2 FYNNEI. The CDR3 is CASRATTGPYGYTF. CDR3 coding DNA: TGTGCCAGCAGGGCTACGACAGGTCCCTATGGCTACACCTTC.

This sequence joins TRBV3-1 (or the pseudogene TRBV3-2) and TRBJ2-6; D may be TRBD1 or TRBD2 (5 bases each). The CDR3 length is 18 residues. CDR1 LGHDT and CDR2 YNNKEL come from the germline V gene (reference sequence). The V gene lost 1 base and the J gene lost 0 bases, with 13 bases spanning the gap. In DNA, the CDR3 is TGTGCCAGCAGCCAAGTAAGGGGAGCGGTCTCTGGGGCCAACGTCCTGACTTTC. Encoded protein: CASSQVRGAVSGANVLTF.

The gene calls are TRBV30 and TRBJ1-2; D may be TRBD1 (5 bases). With 4 bases removed from V and 3 bases from J, the gap between germline ends came to 12 bases. The CDR3 has 13 residues. The germline CDR1 and CDR2 sequences are GTSNPN and SVGIG (reference sequence). The CDR3 loop reads CAWNLGRDYGYTF. The CDR3 coding sequence is TGTGCCTGGAACCTTGGCAGGGACTATGGCTACACCTTC.

V gene TRBV21-1 combines with J gene TRBJ2-2; the table gives TRBD1 as D, unverified against the DNA. TRBV21-1 is described as a pseudogene. The CDR3 covers 17 residues. The CDR3 DNA follows: TGTGCCAGCAGCTTGAGATGGCAGGGGGAGAACACCGGGGAGCTGTTTTTT. It is translated as CASSLRWQGENTGELFF.

The CDR3 loop is CASSVDRGMNTEAFF. For the CDR3, the DNA is TGCGCCAGCAGCGTAGACAGGGGGATGAACACTGAAGCTTTCTTT. The chain links TRBV5-1 to TRBJ1-1; TRBD1 matches 9 bases. This CDR3 comprises 15 residues. The junction had 4 bases not matched to a gene; V was cut back by 4 bases and J by 0 bases. Germline loops: CDR1 SGHRS, CDR2 YFSETQ.

This clone was picked up one time. The chain has TRBV7-3 and TRBJ1-1, with a tentative D call TRBD1 (5 bases). Per the germline V gene, CDR1 is SGHTA and CDR2 is FQGTGA. The CDR3 has 15 residues. The V gene lost 5 bases and the J gene lost 1 base, with 14 bases spanning the gap. This CDR3 reads CASSPQGRGNTEAFF. In DNA form, the CDR3 reads TGTGCCAGCAGCCCCCAGGGTCGGGGGAACACTGAAGCTTTCTTT.

V usage is TRBV5-1 and J usage is TRBJ2-7, with 7 bases identical to TRBD2. V gave up 0 bases and J gave up 2 bases; unmatched junction bases: 2. Germline V gene lookup returns CDR1 SGHRS and CDR2 YFSETQ. The CDR3 loop spans 14 amino acids. CDR3: CASSLVAGAYEQYF. The CDR3 DNA reads TGCGCCAGCAGCTTGGTTGCGGGGGCCTACGAGCAGTACTTC.

The gene calls are TRBV20-1 and TRBJ1-5; D is undetermined. Germline CDR1 reads DFQATT; CDR2 reads SNEGSKA (reference sequence). CDR3 length: 14 amino acids. Trimming took off 3 bases at V and 6 bases at J, with 15 bases between the two ends. CDR3: CSASEGGRAQPQHF. The CDR3 bases are TGCAGTGCTAGTGAGGGCGGCCGAGCTCAGCCCCAGCATTTT.

The rearrangement joins TRBV5-1 to TRBJ2-7; D is possibly TRBD1 (5 bases). CDR1 and CDR2 from the germline V gene are SGHRS and YFSETQ. The CDR3 is made up of 14 amino acids. V dropped 0 bases and J dropped 0 bases, with 7 bases sitting between them. CDR3 residues: CASSLGQSSYEQYF. The CDR3 region has the DNA TGCGCCAGCAGCTTGGGACAGAGCTCCTACGAGCAGTACTTC. The variable domain in full, completed from reference TRBV5-1 and TRBJ2-7, reads KAGVTQTPRYLIKTRGQQVTLSCSPISGHRSVSWYQQTPGQGLQFLFEYFSETQRNKGNFPGRFSGRQFSNSRSEMNVSTLELGDSALYLCASSLGQSSYEQYFGPGTRLTVT.

The count of this clone is one. V usage is TRBV5-6 and J usage is TRBJ1-1, with TRBD1 matching over 7 bases. J was trimmed by 3 bases and V by 2 bases; bases with no gene match: 1. Looked up from germline, CDR1 is SGHDT and CDR2 is YYEEEE. The CDR3 totals 13 residues. CDR3 loop: CASSLTGDTEAFF. The CDR3 coding sequence is TGTGCCAGCAGCTTAACAGGGGACACTGAAGCTTTCTTT.

This chain joins TRBV30 and TRBJ1-5; D is uncertain. The length of the CDR3 is 14 residues. V was shortened by 1 base and J by 5 bases, with 12 bases between the two germline ends. CDR1 GTSNPN and CDR2 SVGIG come from the germline V gene (reference sequence). The DNA for the CDR3 is TGTGCCTGGAGTGCAAAATTCGGGGATCAGCCCCAGCATTTT. Amino acids: CAWSAKFGDQPQHF.

The chain links TRBV18 to TRBJ1-4; possibly TRBD1 for D (6 bases). V shed 1 base and J shed 8 bases, with 11 bases lying between them. Germline CDR1 reads KGHSH; CDR2 reads LQKENI. The CDR3 is 14 residues long. This CDR3 reads CASSPQGGDEKLFF. DNA of the CDR3: TGTGCCAGCTCACCACAGGGGGGAGACGAAAAACTGTTTTTT.